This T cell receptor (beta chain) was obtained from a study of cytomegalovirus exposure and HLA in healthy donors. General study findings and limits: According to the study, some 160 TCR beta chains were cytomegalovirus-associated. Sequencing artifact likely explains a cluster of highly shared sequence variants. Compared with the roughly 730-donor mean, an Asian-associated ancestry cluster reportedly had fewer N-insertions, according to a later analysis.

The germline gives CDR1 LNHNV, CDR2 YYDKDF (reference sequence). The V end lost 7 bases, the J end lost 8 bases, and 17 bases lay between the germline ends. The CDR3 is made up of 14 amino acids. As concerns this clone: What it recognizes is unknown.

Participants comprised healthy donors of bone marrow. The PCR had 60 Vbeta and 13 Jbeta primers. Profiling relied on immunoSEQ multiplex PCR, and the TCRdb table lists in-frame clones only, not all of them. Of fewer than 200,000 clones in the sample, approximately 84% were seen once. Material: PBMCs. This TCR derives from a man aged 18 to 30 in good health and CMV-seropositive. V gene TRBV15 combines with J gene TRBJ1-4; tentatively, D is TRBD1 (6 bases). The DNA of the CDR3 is TGTGCCACCACCCGCACAGGGTTGCGGGAAAAACTGTTTTTT. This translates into CATTRTGLREKLFF.